The clone carrying this T cell receptor beta chain has just a few counts. Its cognate antigen is unknown. No conserved phenylalanine or tryptophan is present at the end of the CDR3, so a read error is the likely explanation. Time point of the sample: newly diagnosed GD, antithyroid drugs for less than 3 months. Following extraction of RNA from PBMCs, that RNA was used to make the TCR library. The authors drew patients from an endocrinology department in Xi'an, China. Combining iRepertoire HTBI primers with Arm-PCR of CDR3 regions, the authors built TCR beta libraries. TCRdb re-derived calls from the multiplex PCR reads in MiXCR, one entry per CDR3 protein. The profile shows 540,000 or so distinct CDR3 sequences, approximately 12% of them singletons. These data are taken from a study of regulatory T cells in long-lasting Graves disease. Study results and caveats: Those with persistent disease had in common more public clonotypes (approximately 2,500) than new patients (approximately 920). Persistent disease was characterized by preferential usage of TRBV28, TRBJ1-2 and TRBJ2-5.

Germline values: CDR1 SGHVS, CDR2 FQNEAQ. The CDR3 has 16 amino acids. These data also featured in a second study, about T cells in Graves' hyperthyroidism and ophthalmopathy. According to that study: Uncontrolled infections, other autoimmune diseases, pregnancy or lactation led to exclusion of patients.

The TCR sequence derives from a man in his thirties or forties with Graves disease. The chain recombines TRBV7-8 with TRBJ1-1; tentatively, D is TRBD1 (6 bases). The material was peripheral blood mononuclear cells (PBMCs), obtained at new diagnosis, from a patient treated with antithyroid drugs. Here the CDR3 reads CASSLAQGRMNTEAFL. CDR3 coding DNA: TGTGCCAGCAGCCTAGCCCAGGGGAGGATGAACACTGAAGCTTTCCTT.